The source of this T cell receptor (beta chain) is a study of identical twins. Notes on this clonotype: Antigen: not known.

Carrying unique molecular identifiers, the cDNA also gained a universal primer site through template switching. From the 5' RACE reads, TCRdb called clonotypes with MiXCR, one entry per CDR3 protein. The data hold roughly 490,000 distinct CDR3 sequences, with roughly an eighth observed a single time. CDR1 and CDR2 from the germline V gene are MNHEY and SVGEGT. This CDR3 has 14 residues. V was shortened by 6 bases and J by 2 bases, with 10 bases between the two germline ends. General study results and limits: With monozygotic twins, out-of-frame TCR alpha sharing exceeded what models estimated.

This sample also appeared in a second study, on yellow fever vaccine responses in identical twins. From that paper: Reports say the vaccine T cell response in twins looked partly convergent and partly personalized.

The rearrangement links TRBV6-2 or TRBV6-3 to TRBJ2-2, with a tentative D call TRBD2 (5 bases). The clonotype was recovered from a woman aged 18 to 35 in good health. Input material: CD4+ T cells sorted from blood. CDR3 sequence reads: CASSLTKNTGELFF. The CDR3 bases are TGTGCCAGCAGCCTGACTAAAAACACCGGGGAGCTGTTTTTT.